The TCR beta chain under discussion was sequenced for a study of blood T cell repertoires in COVID-19. Across the study: Sources were T cells, B-cell-depleted T cells, or PBMCs; the material itself was cDNA or gDNA.

V lost 5 bases and J lost 8, with 9 bases in between. Germline V gene data show CDR1 as SGHAT and CDR2 as FQNNGV. This CDR3 contains 12 residues. Study members were between roughly 18 and 89 years old and lived in about two dozen US regions. This clone was picked up one time. Generated by immunoSEQ multiplex PCR, the TCRdb table keeps only in-frame clones and is missing some. The repertoire consists of approximately 490,000 clones, with approximately 86% occurring once and the leading ten covering around 0.64%. The sequence was collected from a young woman who had recovered from COVID-19. Input material: PBMCs or T cells enriched from blood (not recorded which). The rearrangement uses TRBV11-2 and TRBJ1-4; D unclear. The CDR3 DNA follows: TGTGCCAGCAGCCGCGCGGGGGAAAAACTGTTTTTT. It specifies CASSRAGEKLFF.